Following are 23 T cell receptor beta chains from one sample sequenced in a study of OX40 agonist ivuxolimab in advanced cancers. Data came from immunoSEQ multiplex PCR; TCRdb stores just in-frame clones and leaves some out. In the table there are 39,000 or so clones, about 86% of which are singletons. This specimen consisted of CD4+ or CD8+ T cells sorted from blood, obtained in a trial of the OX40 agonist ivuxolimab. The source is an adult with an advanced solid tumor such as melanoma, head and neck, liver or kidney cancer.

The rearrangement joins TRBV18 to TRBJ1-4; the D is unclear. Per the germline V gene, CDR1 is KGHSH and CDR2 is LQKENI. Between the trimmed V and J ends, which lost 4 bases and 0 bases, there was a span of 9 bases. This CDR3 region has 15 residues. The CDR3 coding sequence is TGTGCCAGCTCACTACCGAGTGCAACTAATGAAAAACTGTTTTTT. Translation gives CASSLPSATNEKLFF.

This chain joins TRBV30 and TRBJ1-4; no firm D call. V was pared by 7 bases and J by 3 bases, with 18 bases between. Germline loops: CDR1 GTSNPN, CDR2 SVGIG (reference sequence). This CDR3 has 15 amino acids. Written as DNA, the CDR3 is TGTGCCTCCCGAAGCCCGCCAATACCTAATGAAAAACTGTTTTTT. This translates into CASRSPPIPNEKLFF.

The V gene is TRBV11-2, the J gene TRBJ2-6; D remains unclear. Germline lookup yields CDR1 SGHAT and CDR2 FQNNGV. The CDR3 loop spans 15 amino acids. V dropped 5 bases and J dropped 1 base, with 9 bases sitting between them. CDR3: CASSLQLSGANVLTF. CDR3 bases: TGTGCCAGCAGCCTACAGCTTTCTGGGGCCAACGTCCTGACTTTC.

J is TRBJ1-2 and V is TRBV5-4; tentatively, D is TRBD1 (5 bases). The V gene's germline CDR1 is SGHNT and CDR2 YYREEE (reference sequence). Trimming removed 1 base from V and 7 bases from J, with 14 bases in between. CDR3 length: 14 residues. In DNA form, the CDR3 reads TGTGCCAGCAGCTTGCGAGGGGAGAGGTTTGGCTACACCTTC. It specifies CASSLRGERFGYTF.

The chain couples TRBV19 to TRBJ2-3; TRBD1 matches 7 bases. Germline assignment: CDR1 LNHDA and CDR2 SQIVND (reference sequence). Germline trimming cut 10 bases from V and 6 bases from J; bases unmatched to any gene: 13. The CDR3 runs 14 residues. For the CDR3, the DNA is TGTGCCACCGCACCGACAGGGCGCCGGGATACGCAGTATTTT. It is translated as CATAPTGRRDTQYF. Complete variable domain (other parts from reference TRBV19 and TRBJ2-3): DGGITQSPKYLFRKEGQNVTLSCEQNLNHDAMYWYRQDPGQGLRLIYYSQIVNDFQKGDIAEGYSVSREKKESFPLTVTSAQKNPTAFYLCATAPTGRRDTQYFGPGTRLTVL.

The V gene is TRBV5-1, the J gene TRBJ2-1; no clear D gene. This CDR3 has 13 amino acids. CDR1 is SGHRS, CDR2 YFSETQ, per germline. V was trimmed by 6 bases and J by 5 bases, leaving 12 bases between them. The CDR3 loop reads CASTVNVNNEQFF. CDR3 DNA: TGCGCCAGCACGGTAAACGTGAACAATGAGCAGTTCTTC. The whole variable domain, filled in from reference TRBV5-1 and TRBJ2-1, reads KAGVTQTPRYLIKTRGQQVTLSCSPISGHRSVSWYQQTPGQGLQFLFEYFSETQRNKGNFPGRFSGRQFSNSRSEMNVSTLELGDSALYLCASTVNVNNEQFFGPGTRLTVL.

As DNA, the CDR3 is TGCGCCAGCAGCCGTCGGCCGCTAGCGATCTCCTACAATGAGCAGTTCTTC. This sequence encodes CASSRRPLAISYNEQFF. This chain connects TRBV4-1 to TRBJ2-1; D may be TRBD2 (6 bases). Trimming removed 4 bases at V and 0 bases at J, with 16 bases between. The CDR3 has 17 residues. CDR1 and CDR2 (germline): MGHRA, YSYEKL.

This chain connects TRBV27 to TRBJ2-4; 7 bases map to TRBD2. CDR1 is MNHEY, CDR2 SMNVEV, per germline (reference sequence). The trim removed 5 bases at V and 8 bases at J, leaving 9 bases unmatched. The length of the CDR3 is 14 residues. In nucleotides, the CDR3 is TGTGCCAGCAGTCAAAACCGGGACTATGACATTCAGTACTTC. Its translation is CASSQNRDYDIQYF.

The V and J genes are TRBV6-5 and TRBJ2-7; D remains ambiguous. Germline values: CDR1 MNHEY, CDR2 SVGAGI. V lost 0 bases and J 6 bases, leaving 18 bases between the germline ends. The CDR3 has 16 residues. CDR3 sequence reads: CASSYSIGLPPREQYF. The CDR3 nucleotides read TGTGCCAGCAGTTACTCGATAGGCCTTCCCCCTCGCGAGCAGTACTTC.

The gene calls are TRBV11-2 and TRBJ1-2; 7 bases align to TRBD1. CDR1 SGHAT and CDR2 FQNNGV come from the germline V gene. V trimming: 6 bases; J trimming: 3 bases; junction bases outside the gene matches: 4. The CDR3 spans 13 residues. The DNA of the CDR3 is TGTGCCAGCAGTCGAGGGGGCGACTATGGCTACACCTTC. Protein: CASSRGGDYGYTF.

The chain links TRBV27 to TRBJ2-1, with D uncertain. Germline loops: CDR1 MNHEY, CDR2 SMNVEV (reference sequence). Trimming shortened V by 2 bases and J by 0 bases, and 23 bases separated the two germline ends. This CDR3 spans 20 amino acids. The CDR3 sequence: CASSLLTPHPTVSSYNEQFF. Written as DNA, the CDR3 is TGTGCCAGCAGTTTACTCACTCCGCACCCTACCGTTAGCTCCTACAATGAGCAGTTCTTC.

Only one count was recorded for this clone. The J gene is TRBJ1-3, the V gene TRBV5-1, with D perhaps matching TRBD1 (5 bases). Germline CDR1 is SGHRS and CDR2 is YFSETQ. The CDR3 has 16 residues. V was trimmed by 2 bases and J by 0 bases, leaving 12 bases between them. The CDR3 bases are TGCGCCAGCAGCTTTTCAAGGGGCGACTCTGGAAACACCATATATTTT. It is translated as CASSFSRGDSGNTIYF. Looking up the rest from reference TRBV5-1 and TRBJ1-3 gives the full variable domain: KAGVTQTPRYLIKTRGQQVTLSCSPISGHRSVSWYQQTPGQGLQFLFEYFSETQRNKGNFPGRFSGRQFSNSRSEMNVSTLELGDSALYLCASSFSRGDSGNTIYFGEGSWLTVV.

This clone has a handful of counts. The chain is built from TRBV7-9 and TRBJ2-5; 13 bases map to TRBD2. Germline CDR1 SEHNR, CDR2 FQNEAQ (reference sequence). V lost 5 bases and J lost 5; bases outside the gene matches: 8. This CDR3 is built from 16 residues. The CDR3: CASSPGLAGIGETQYF. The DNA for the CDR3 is TGTGCCAGCAGCCCGGGACTAGCGGGAATAGGGGAGACCCAGTACTTC.

The CDR3 coding sequence is TGTGCCAGCAGCTCCTTCACAGATACGCAGTATTTT. As protein: CASSSFTDTQYF. The V gene is TRBV5-4, the J gene TRBJ2-3; D uncertain. The V gene lost 3 bases and the J gene lost 2 bases, with 4 bases spanning the gap. CDR1 is SGHNT, CDR2 YYREEE, per germline (reference sequence). CDR3 length: 12 residues. The whole variable domain, filled in from reference TRBV5-4 and TRBJ2-3, reads ETGVTQSPTHLIKTRGQQVTLRCSSQSGHNTVSWYQQALGQGPQFIFQYYREEENGRGNFPPRFSGLQFPNYSSELNVNALELDDSALYLCASSSFTDTQYFGPGTRLTVL.

The CDR3 bases are TGTGCCAGCAGATCCAGAACAGGGGGCTCTGGAAACACCATATATTTT. This codes for CASRSRTGGSGNTIYF. V usage is TRBV2 and J usage is TRBJ1-3, with 8 bases fitting TRBD1. The V and J ends lost 6 bases and 0 bases, in that order; junction bases with no gene match: 7. This CDR3 contains 16 residues. The germline V gene has CDR1 SNHLY and CDR2 FYNNEI.

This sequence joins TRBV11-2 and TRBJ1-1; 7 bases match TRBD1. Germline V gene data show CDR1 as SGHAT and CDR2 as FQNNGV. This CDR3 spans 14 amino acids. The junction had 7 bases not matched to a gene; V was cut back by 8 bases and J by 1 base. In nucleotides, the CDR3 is TGTGCCAGCCGCATGGGACAGAAGAACACTGAAGCTTTCTTT. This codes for CASRMGQKNTEAFF.

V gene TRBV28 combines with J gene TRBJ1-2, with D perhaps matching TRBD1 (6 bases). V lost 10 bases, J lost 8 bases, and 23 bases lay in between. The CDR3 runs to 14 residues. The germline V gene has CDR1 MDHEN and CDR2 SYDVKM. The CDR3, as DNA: TGTGCCACTCCAGAGGGACGGGGGGCGCACGGCTACACCTTC. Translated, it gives CATPEGRGAHGYTF.

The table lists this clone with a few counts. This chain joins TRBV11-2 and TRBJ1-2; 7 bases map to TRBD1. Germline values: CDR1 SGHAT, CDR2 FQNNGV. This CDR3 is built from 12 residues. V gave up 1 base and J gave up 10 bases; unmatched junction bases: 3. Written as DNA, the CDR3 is TGTGCCAGCAGCTTAGCCAGGGGGGACTACACCTTC. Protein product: CASSLARGDYTF.

CDR3 sequence: CASSQDHFSVAGSTGELFF. In nucleotides, the CDR3 is TGCGCCAGCAGCCAAGATCACTTCTCGGTAGCGGGATCCACCGGGGAGCTGTTTTTT. The V call is TRBV4-1, the J call TRBJ2-2; 8 positions agree with TRBD2. The V segment lost 0 bases and the J segment 4 bases; nucleotides outside the gene matches: 13. Germline-derived CDR1 and CDR2 are MGHRA and YSYEKL. The CDR3 is 19 amino acids.

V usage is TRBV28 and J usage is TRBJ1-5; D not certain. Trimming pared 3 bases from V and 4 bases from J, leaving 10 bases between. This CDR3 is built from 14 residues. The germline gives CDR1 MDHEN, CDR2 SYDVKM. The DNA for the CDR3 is TGTGCCAGCAGTTTTGGAGGGCCAAATCAGCCCCAGCATTTT. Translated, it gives CASSFGGPNQPQHF.

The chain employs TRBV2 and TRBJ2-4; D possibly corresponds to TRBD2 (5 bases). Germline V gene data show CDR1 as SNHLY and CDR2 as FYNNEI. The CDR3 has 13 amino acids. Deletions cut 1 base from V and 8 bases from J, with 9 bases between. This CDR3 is CASSEGTYDIQYF. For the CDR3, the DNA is TGTGCCAGCAGTGAAGGGACTTATGACATTCAGTACTTC.

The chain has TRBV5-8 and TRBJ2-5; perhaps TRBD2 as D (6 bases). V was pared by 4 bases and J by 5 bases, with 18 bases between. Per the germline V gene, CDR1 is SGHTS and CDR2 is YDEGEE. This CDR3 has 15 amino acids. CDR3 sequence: CASSRWGVKEETQYF. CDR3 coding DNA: TGTGCCAGCAGCCGGTGGGGGGTCAAAGAGGAGACCCAGTACTTC.

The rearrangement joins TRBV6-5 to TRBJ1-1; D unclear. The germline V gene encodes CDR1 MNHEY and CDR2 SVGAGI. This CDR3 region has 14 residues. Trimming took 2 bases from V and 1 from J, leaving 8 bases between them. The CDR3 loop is CASSYGPPNTEAFF. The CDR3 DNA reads TGTGCCAGCAGTTACGGGCCGCCGAACACTGAAGCTTTCTTT.